The next 31 T cell receptor beta chains were all read from a single sample in a study of CD8 T cells in Susac syndrome. The RNA input was about 0.45 to 1 ug, and it was reverse transcribed with random hexamers. TCRdb re-called the immunoSEQ multiplex PCR reads with MiXCR, one entry per CDR3 protein. The table shows 130,000 or so distinct CDR3 sequences, with 96% occurring only once. Specimen: CD4+ T cells from PBMCs. The receptors shown here come from a human donor with Susac syndrome.

The V gene is TRBV7-2, the J gene TRBJ2-7, with D perhaps given as TRBD1 or TRBD2 (5 bases each). The germline V gene has CDR1 SGHTA and CDR2 FQGNSA. V lost 2 bases, J lost 2 bases, and 10 bases lay in between. This CDR3 comprises 14 residues. CDR3 loop: CASSLFGGTYEQYF. The CDR3 coding sequence is TGTGCCAGCAGCTTATTTGGGGGAACCTACGAGCAGTACTTC.

The V call is TRBV14, the J call TRBJ1-1; unclear D gene. The V gene's germline CDR1 is SGHDN and CDR2 FVKESK. The CDR3 sequence is 13 residues long. V was cut by 4 bases and J by 1 base, with 7 bases left in between. The CDR3 coding sequence is TGTGCCAGCAGCCGATCAAGGAACACTGAAGCTTTCTTT. This translates into CASSRSRNTEAFF.

This chain uses TRBV30 with TRBJ2-1, with D possibly TRBD2 on 6 matching bases. CDR3 length equals 17 residues. V lost 2 bases and J 4 bases, leaving 21 bases between the germline ends. Germline CDR1 is GTSNPN and CDR2 is SVGIG (reference sequence). The CDR3 loop reads CAWSPVTSWEIYNEQFF. DNA for the CDR3: TGTGCCTGGAGTCCAGTTACTAGCTGGGAAATTTACAATGAGCAGTTCTTC. The whole variable domain, filled in from reference TRBV30 and TRBJ2-1, reads SQTIHQWPATLVQPVGSPLSLECTVEGTSNPNLYWYRQAAGRGLQLLFYSVGIGQISSEVPQNLSASRPQDRQFILSSKKLLLSDSGFYLCAWSPVTSWEIYNEQFFGPGTRLTVL.

The J gene is TRBJ2-7, the V gene TRBV15; D is unresolved. V lost 0 bases to trimming and J lost 3 bases, with 12 bases between them. CDR1 is LNHNV and CDR2 is YYDKDF in the germline V gene (reference sequence). This CDR3 comprises 15 residues. The CDR3 nucleotides are TGTGCCACCAGCAGAGATCGGAGCTACTTCTACGAGCAGTACTTC. Its translation: CATSRDRSYFYEQYF.

J is TRBJ2-3 and V is TRBV20-1; no definite D call. Trimming pared 4 bases from V and 4 bases from J, leaving 15 bases between. CDR1 is DFQATT and CDR2 is SNEGSKA in the germline V gene (reference sequence). The CDR3 has 14 residues. Written as DNA, the CDR3 is TGCAGTGCTAATGCCATAGTCGGTGCAGATACGCAGTATTTT. Translation: CSANAIVGADTQYF.

This rearrangement joins TRBV18 to TRBJ1-1; D is perhaps TRBD1 (5 bases). The germline CDR1 and CDR2 sequences are KGHSH and LQKENI. Trimming removed 3 bases from V and 0 bases from J, with 11 bases in between. The CDR3 runs 15 residues. CDR3 coding DNA: TGTGCCAGCTCACCTTTTGACAGCTTGAACACTGAAGCTTTCTTT. Its translation: CASSPFDSLNTEAFF.

V gene TRBV3-1 combines with J gene TRBJ2-2, with 9 bases fitting TRBD2. The germline V gene has CDR1 LGHDT and CDR2 YNNKEL (reference sequence). With 4 bases clipped from V and 4 bases from J, the junction kept 13 bases outside the gene matches. The CDR3 extends over 18 amino acids. The CDR3 spells CASSRGTSSGSGTGELFF. CDR3 bases: TGTGCCAGCAGCCGCGGGACTAGTAGCGGGAGTGGCACCGGGGAGCTGTTTTTT.

This sequence joins TRBV2 and TRBJ1-5; D is uncertain. The germline CDR1 and CDR2 sequences are SNHLY and FYNNEI. The ends were cut back, 3 bases at V and 4 bases at J, with 7 bases in the middle. This CDR3 spans 13 amino acids. CDR3 protein: CASSEADNQPQHF. CDR3 DNA sequence: TGTGCCAGCAGTGAGGCGGATAATCAGCCCCAGCATTTT.

This sequence joins TRBV9 and TRBJ2-1, with 15 bases matching TRBD2. V lost 3 bases and J lost 0; bases outside the gene matches: 1. Germline-derived CDR1 and CDR2 are SGDLS and YYNGEE. This CDR3 spans 17 amino acids. Here the CDR3 DNA reads TGTGCCAGCAGCGGGGGACTAGCGGGAGGCTCCTACAATGAGCAGTTCTTC. Amino acid sequence: CASSGGLAGGSYNEQFF.

V is TRBV29-1 and J is TRBJ2-5, with TRBD1 matching 11 bases. This CDR3 region has 12 residues. Germline trimming cut 7 bases from V and 4 bases from J; bases unmatched to any gene: 2. Germline CDR1 is SQVTM and CDR2 is ANQGSEA. The CDR3 nucleotides are TGCAGCGGGACAGGGGGCGCAGAGACCCAGTACTTC. Amino acid sequence: CSGTGGAETQYF. Supplemented by reference TRBV29-1 and TRBJ2-5, the full variable domain reads SAVISQKPSRDICQRGTSLTIQCQVDSQVTMMFWYRQQPGQSLTLIATANQGSEATYESGFVIDKFPISRPNLTFSTLTVSNMSPEDSSIYLCSGTGGAETQYFGPGTRLLVL.

This chain joins TRBV28 and TRBJ2-1; D gene unclear. The CDR3 totals 16 residues. Between the trimmed V and J ends, which lost 5 bases and 2 bases, there was a span of 16 bases. Germline V gene sequence: CDR1 MDHEN, CDR2 SYDVKM. CDR3 sequence reads: CASSPQDGRAYNEQFF. CDR3 coding DNA: TGTGCCAGCAGTCCCCAAGACGGAAGGGCCTACAATGAGCAGTTCTTC.

The chain carries TRBV19 and TRBJ2-1; 12 positions match TRBD2. This CDR3 region has 15 residues. Germline V lookup: CDR1 LNHDA, CDR2 SQIVND (reference sequence). V shed 0 bases, J shed 7 bases, and the junction held 1 base outside the gene matches. CDR3 in amino acids: CASSIDGTSGNEQFF. The CDR3 DNA sequence: TGTGCCAGTAGTATAGACGGGACTAGCGGGAATGAGCAGTTCTTC. Using reference TRBV19 and TRBJ2-1 for the parts outside the CDR3, the full variable domain is DGGITQSPKYLFRKEGQNVTLSCEQNLNHDAMYWYRQDPGQGLRLIYYSQIVNDFQKGDIAEGYSVSREKKESFPLTVTSAQKNPTAFYLCASSIDGTSGNEQFFGPGTRLTVL.

The genes are TRBV29-1 and TRBJ2-5; D call uncertain. The CDR3 spans 11 residues. Germline V lookup: CDR1 SQVTM, CDR2 ANQGSEA. The V and J ends lost 4 bases and 6 bases respectively, with 9 bases between them. The CDR3, as DNA: TGCAGCGTTGGACCCCAGAAGACCCAGTACTTC. Translated, it gives CSVGPQKTQYF.

The chain employs TRBV20-1 and TRBJ2-5, with D perhaps matching TRBD2 (6 bases). V lost 5 bases to trimming and J lost 0 bases, with 13 bases between them. CDR1 and CDR2 from the germline V gene are DFQATT and SNEGSKA (reference sequence). CDR3 length: 14 residues. CDR3 in amino acids: CSAPRERNQETQYF. CDR3 sequence (DNA): TGCAGTGCTCCCCGGGAGCGGAACCAAGAGACCCAGTACTTC.

The chain is built from TRBV27 and TRBJ1-1; possibly TRBD1 for D (5 bases). In germline, CDR1 is MNHEY, CDR2 SMNVEV (reference sequence). V lost 6 bases to trimming and J lost 11 bases, with 22 bases between them. This CDR3 is 14 amino acids long. The CDR3 is CASRSGPGHFRAFF. The DNA for the CDR3 is TGTGCCAGCAGGTCAGGCCCAGGGCATTTTCGCGCTTTCTTT.

V and J are TRBV30 and TRBJ1-3; D is possibly TRBD1 (5 bases). The V end was cut by 0 bases, the J end by 4 bases, with 7 bases between. Germline-derived CDR1 and CDR2 are GTSNPN and SVGIG (reference sequence). The CDR3 extends over 13 amino acids. CDR3 loop: CAWSVQAGNTIYF. The CDR3 bases are TGTGCCTGGAGTGTACAGGCGGGAAACACCATATATTTT.

This chain uses TRBV2 with TRBJ2-5; D gene ambiguous. The CDR3 extends over 11 amino acids. V was cut by 5 bases and J by 4 bases, with 5 bases left in between. Germline V gene sequence: CDR1 SNHLY, CDR2 FYNNEI. The chain's CDR3 is CASSTGETQYF. Here the CDR3 DNA reads TGTGCCAGCAGTACGGGAGAGACCCAGTACTTC.

The chain carries TRBV30 and TRBJ1-5; perhaps TRBD1 as D (6 bases). Germline-derived CDR1 and CDR2 are GTSNPN and SVGIG (reference sequence). Trimming pared 7 bases from V and 3 bases from J, leaving 16 bases between. This CDR3 is 14 amino acids long. CDR3 loop: CASGGAGHNQPQHF. The CDR3 DNA sequence: TGTGCCTCGGGGGGGGCAGGACACAATCAGCCCCAGCATTTT. Looking up the rest from reference TRBV30 and TRBJ1-5 gives the full variable domain: SQTIHQWPATLVQPVGSPLSLECTVEGTSNPNLYWYRQAAGRGLQLLFYSVGIGQISSEVPQNLSASRPQDRQFILSSKKLLLSDSGFYLCASGGAGHNQPQHFGDGTRLSIL.

This chain connects TRBV7-8 to TRBJ2-7, with 8 positions matching TRBD1. The CDR3 contains 16 residues. Germline loops: CDR1 SGHVS, CDR2 FQNEAQ. J gave up 0 bases and V 1 base, and 5 bases lay outside the gene matches. The CDR3 sequence: CASSLVVTGGSYEQYF. CDR3 bases: TGTGCCAGCAGCTTAGTCGTTACAGGGGGCTCCTACGAGCAGTACTTC. Using reference TRBV7-8 and TRBJ2-7 for the parts outside the CDR3, the full variable domain is GAGVSQSPRYKVAKRGQDVALRCDPISGHVSLFWYQQALGQGPEFLTYFQNEAQLDKSGLPSDRFFAERPEGSVSTLKIQRTQQEDSAVYLCASSLVVTGGSYEQYFGPGTRLTVT.

The chain couples TRBV7-2 to TRBJ1-1; a possible D gene is TRBD1 (5 bases). Per germline, CDR1 SGHTA and CDR2 FQGNSA. The CDR3 loop spans 16 amino acids. The V end was cut by 2 bases, the J end by 4 bases, with 17 bases between. This chain's CDR3 is CASSLRRGVGGTEAFF. As DNA, the CDR3 is TGTGCCAGCAGCTTAAGACGAGGGGTAGGAGGCACTGAAGCTTTCTTT.

The chain links TRBV6-2 or TRBV6-3 to TRBJ1-1; D remains unclear. The CDR3 extends over 12 amino acids. CDR1 and CDR2 (germline): MNHEY, SVGEGT. Trimming left V 4 bases short and J 3 bases short, with 6 bases between. The CDR3 DNA reads TGTGCCAGCAGTTGGAGACACACTGAAGCTTTCTTT. Residues: CASSWRHTEAFF.

This clonotype has a single count. The gene calls are TRBV12-3 or TRBV12-4 and TRBJ1-1, with D uncertain. The V end was cut by 4 bases, the J end by 1 base, with 4 bases between. The CDR3 extends over 12 amino acids. The CDR3: CASSSGNTEAFF. CDR3 nucleotides: TGTGCCAGCAGTTCAGGGAACACTGAAGCTTTCTTT.

The genes are TRBV29-1 and TRBJ1-2, with TRBD1 matching over 8 bases. The germline V gene encodes CDR1 SQVTM and CDR2 ANQGSEA. Trimming took 4 bases from V and 5 from J; bases not matched to a gene: 0. The CDR3 contains 11 residues. This CDR3 reads CSVGTGYGYTF. CDR3 nucleotide sequence: TGCAGCGTTGGGACAGGGTATGGCTACACCTTC.

The rearrangement uses TRBV12-3 or TRBV12-4 and TRBJ1-1, with 7 bases lining up with TRBD1. The CDR3 covers 15 residues. V dropped 4 bases and J dropped 1; count of bases not matched to a gene: 6. The CDR3 is CASSSRDSQNTEAFF. CDR3 coding DNA: TGTGCCAGCAGTTCCAGGGACAGCCAGAACACTGAAGCTTTCTTT.

In its sample, this clonotype was seen once. The chain recombines TRBV5-1 with TRBJ2-7; TRBD1 matches 8 bases. With 5 bases clipped from V and 6 bases from J, the junction kept 13 bases outside the gene matches. Per the germline V gene, CDR1 is SGHRS and CDR2 is YFSETQ. This CDR3 is built from 15 residues. The CDR3 coding sequence is TGCGCCAGCAGAGCTCGTCCACAGGGGGACGGCGAGCAGTACTTC. Encoded protein: CASRARPQGDGEQYF.

The chain carries TRBV18 and TRBJ2-1; D not certain. Germline V gene sequence: CDR1 KGHSH, CDR2 LQKENI. The ends were cut back, 5 bases at V and 7 bases at J, with 6 bases in the middle. This CDR3 has 11 residues. The CDR3 sequence is CASSSGNEQFF. As DNA, the CDR3 is TGTGCCAGCTCATCGGGTAATGAGCAGTTCTTC.

The V gene is TRBV12-3 or TRBV12-4, the J gene TRBJ2-2, with no clear D. V was trimmed by 3 bases and J by 1 base, leaving 12 bases between them. The CDR3 is 16 residues long. Here the CDR3 DNA reads TGTGCCAGCAGTTTCTCATTACAGAGGAACACCGGGGAGCTGTTTTTT. This encodes CASSFSLQRNTGELFF.

The chain couples TRBV4-2 to TRBJ2-5; a weak D match, TRBD2 (6 bases). CDR3 length equals 18 residues. V was cut by 2 bases and J by 5 bases, with 24 bases left in between. Germline CDR1 reads LGHNA; CDR2 reads YNFKEQ. CDR3 sequence (DNA): TGTGCCAGCAGCCAATGGTACGGGGGAAGGATCATGCAGGAGACCCAGTACTTC. This gives the protein CASSQWYGGRIMQETQYF.

The V call is TRBV2, the J call TRBJ2-7; 11 bases agree with TRBD2. This CDR3 is built from 15 residues. Trimming took 6 bases from V and 2 from J; bases not matched to a gene: 6. Germline V gene lookup returns CDR1 SNHLY and CDR2 FYNNEI. The CDR3 region has the DNA TGTGCCAGCAGCGATCCGGGACTAGCGGCCTACGAGCAGTACTTC. Its protein is CASSDPGLAAYEQYF. The complete variable domain, with remaining parts taken from reference TRBV2 and TRBJ2-7, reads EPEVTQTPSHQVTQMGQEVILRCVPISNHLYFYWYRQILGQKVEFLVSFYNNEISEKSEIFDDQFSVERPDGSNFTLKIRSTKLEDSAMYFCASSDPGLAAYEQYFGPGTRLTVT.

V is TRBV29-1 and J is TRBJ1-5; 7 bases line up with TRBD1. CDR3 length equals 14 residues. Germline CDR1 and CDR2: SQVTM and ANQGSEA. The V and J ends lost 4 bases and 3 bases, in that order; junction bases with no gene match: 6. The CDR3 DNA sequence: TGCAGCGTTGTAGGGACAGATCACAATCAGCCCCAGCATTTT. It encodes CSVVGTDHNQPQHF.

CDR3 sequence (DNA): TGCAGCGTTGAAGAGATAAAACTTGAGCAGTTCTTC. Translating gives CSVEEIKLEQFF. V is TRBV29-1 and J is TRBJ2-1; the D is unclear. The CDR3 has 12 residues. Germline-derived CDR1 and CDR2 are SQVTM and ANQGSEA. V was clipped by 0 bases and J by 9 bases, with 9 bases between them.